Reported below is one T cell receptor (beta chain). The ends were cut back, 1 base at V and 4 bases at J, with 10 bases in the middle. This CDR3 is 14 amino acids long. Looked up from germline, CDR1 is SGHKS and CDR2 is YYEKEE (reference sequence). TCRdb keeps only in-frame clones here, not all; method: immunoSEQ multiplex PCR. The sample contains over 100,000 clones, 90% of which appear only once. This entry belongs to a study of control samples from healthy donors and cancer patients. This chain uses TRBV5-5 with TRBJ2-3; D is uncertain. The clonotype comes from a man aged 40-55 years in good health. Specimen: blood. As DNA, the CDR3 is TGTGCCAGCAGCTTGACAACTGGTGCAGATACGCAGTATTTT. This codes for CASSLTTGADTQYF.